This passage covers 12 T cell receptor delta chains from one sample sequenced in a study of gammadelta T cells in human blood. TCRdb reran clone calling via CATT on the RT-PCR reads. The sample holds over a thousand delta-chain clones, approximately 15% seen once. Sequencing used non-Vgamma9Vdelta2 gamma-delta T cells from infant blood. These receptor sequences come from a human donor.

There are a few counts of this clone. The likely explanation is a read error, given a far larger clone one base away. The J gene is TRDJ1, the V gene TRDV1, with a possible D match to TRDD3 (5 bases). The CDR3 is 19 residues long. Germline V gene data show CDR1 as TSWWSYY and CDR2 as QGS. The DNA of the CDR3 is TGTGCTCTTGGGGAATGGTTTCCGGGGGCCCTGGTCTACACCGATAAATTCATCTTT. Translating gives CALGEWFPGALVYTDKFIF.

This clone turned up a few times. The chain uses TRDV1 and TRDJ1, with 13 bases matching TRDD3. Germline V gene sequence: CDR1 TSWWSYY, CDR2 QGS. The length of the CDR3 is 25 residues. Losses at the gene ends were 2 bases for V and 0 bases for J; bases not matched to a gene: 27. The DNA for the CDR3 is TGTGCTCTTGGGGAAGGGGACCCTTCCACCGAGGGGACTGGGGGATACGCCACGTACACCGATAAACTCATCTTT. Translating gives CALGEGDPSTEGTGGYATYTDKLIF.

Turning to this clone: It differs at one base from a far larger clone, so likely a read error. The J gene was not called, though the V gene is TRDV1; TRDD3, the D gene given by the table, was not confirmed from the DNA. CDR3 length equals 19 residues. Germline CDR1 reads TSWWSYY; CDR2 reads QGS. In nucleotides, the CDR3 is TGTGCTAGCGAACTGGGGATACGTCGACGACCCCCGGCCCTTGATAAACTCATATTT. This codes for CASELGIRRRPPALDKLIF.

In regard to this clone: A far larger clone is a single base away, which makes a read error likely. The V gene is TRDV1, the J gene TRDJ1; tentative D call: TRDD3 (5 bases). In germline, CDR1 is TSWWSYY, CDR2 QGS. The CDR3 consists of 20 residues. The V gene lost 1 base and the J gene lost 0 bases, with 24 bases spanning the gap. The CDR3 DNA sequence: TGTGCTCTTGGGGAACCCAGGGCTCGCGAGGGGGTCAATTACACCGATAAACTCATCTTT. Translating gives CALGEPRAREGVNYTDKLIF.

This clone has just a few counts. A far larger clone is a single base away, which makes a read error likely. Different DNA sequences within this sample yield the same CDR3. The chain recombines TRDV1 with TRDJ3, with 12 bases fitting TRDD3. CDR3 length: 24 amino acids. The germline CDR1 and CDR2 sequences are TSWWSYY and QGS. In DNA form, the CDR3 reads TGTGCTCTTGGGGAACTAGTCAGGGGCTACTGGGGGATACCGAGCTCCTGGGACACACGACAGATGTTTTTC. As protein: CALGELVRGYWGIPSSWDTRQMFF.

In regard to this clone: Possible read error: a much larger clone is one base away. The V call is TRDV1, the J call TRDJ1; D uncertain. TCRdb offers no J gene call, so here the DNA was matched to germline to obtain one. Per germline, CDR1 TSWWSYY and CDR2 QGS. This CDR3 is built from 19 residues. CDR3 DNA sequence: TGTGCTCTTAGGGAAAGGCGGGTAAGCGAGCCATATCCTTACGGTAAACTCATCTTT. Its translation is CALRERRVSEPYPYGKLIF.

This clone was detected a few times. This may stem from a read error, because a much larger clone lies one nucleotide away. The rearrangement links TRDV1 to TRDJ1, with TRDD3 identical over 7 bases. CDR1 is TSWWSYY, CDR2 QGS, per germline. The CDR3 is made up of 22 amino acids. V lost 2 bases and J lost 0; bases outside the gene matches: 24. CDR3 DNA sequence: TGTGCTCTTGGGGAAATTATGGAGGGATTACTGGGGATCCGACAGTACACCGATAAACTCATCTTT. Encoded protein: CALGEIMEGLLGIRQYTDKLIF.

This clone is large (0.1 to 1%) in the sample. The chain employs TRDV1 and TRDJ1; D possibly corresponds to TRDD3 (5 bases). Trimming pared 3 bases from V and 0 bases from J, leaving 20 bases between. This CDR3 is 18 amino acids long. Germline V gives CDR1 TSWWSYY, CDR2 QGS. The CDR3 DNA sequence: TGTGCTCTTGGGGAGCTCCCCCAGGCGTGGGGTAACACCGATAAACTCATCTTT. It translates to CALGELPQAWGNTDKLIF.

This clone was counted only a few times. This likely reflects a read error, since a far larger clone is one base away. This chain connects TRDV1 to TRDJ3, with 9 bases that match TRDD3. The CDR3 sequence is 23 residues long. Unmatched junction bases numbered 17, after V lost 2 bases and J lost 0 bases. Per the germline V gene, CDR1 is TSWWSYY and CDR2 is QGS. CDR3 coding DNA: TGTGCTCTTGGGGAAGCCGACTGGGGGACGAGAGGCCAAAGCTCCTGGGACACCCGACAGATGTTTTTC. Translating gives CALGEADWGTRGQSSWDTRQMFF.

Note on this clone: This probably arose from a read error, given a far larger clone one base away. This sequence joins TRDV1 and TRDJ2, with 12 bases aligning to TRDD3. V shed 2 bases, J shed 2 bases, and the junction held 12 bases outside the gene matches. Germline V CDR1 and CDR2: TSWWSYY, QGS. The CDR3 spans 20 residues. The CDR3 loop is CALGESFLRTGGYLTAQLFF. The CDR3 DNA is TGTGCTCTTGGGGAATCCTTCCTACGTACTGGGGGATACTTGACAGCACAACTCTTCTTT.

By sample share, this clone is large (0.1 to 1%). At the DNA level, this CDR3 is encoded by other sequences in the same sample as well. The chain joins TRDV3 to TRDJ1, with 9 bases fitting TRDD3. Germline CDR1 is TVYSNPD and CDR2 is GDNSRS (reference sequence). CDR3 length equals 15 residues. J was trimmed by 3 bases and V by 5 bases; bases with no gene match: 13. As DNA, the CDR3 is TGTGCCATTGGCTGGGGGATGTGGGGGGCCGATAAACTCATCTTT. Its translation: CAIGWGMWGADKLIF.

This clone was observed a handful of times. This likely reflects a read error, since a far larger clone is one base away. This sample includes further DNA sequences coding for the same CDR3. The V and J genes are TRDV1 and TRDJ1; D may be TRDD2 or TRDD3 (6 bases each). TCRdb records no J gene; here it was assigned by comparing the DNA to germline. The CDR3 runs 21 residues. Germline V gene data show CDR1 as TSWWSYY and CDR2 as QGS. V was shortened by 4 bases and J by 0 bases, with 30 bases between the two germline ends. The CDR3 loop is CALGVTSFPNWVGLYTDKLIF. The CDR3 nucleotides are TGTGCTCTTGGGGTAACTTCCTTTCCCAACTGGGTCGGGCTTTACACCGATAAACTCATCTTT.